Listed below are T cell receptor beta chains from one sample, sequenced in a study of blood T cell repertoires in COVID-19. This table comes from immunoSEQ multiplex PCR, and its TCRdb copy is limited to in-frame clones, with some not included. The sample contains roughly 200,000 clones, 80% of which appear only once. Input material: peripheral blood. These receptors all come from a man aged 55 to 70 with acute or convalescent COVID-19. CDR3s include the opening cysteine and the closing phenylalanine or tryptophan. D genes are given only for firm matches. Expanded clones are given a class, and other clones once, few, many or no size at all.

D: -
J: TRBJ1-5
V: TRBV24-1
size: -
DNA: TGTGCCACCAGTGATGGGGGGGCCCAGTATAGCAATCAGCCCCAGCATTTT
CDR3: CATSDGGAQYSNQPQHF

D: TRBD1
J: TRBJ1-1
V: TRBV7-8
size: -
DNA: TGTGCCAGCAGCTTACCGTCACAGGGGGATGTGTCGGCTTTCTTT
CDR3: CASSLPSQGDVSAFF

D: -
J: TRBJ2-2
V: TRBV14
size: -
DNA: TGTGCCAGCAGCCAATTACGGGGAACCGGGGAGCTGTTTTTT
CDR3: CASSQLRGTGELFF

D: TRBD1
J: TRBJ1-2
V: TRBV12-5
size: -
DNA: TGTGCTAGTGGTTTGGTAAAGTGGAAGGACAGGCGGAACTATGGCTACACCTTC
CDR3: CASGLVKWKDRRNYGYTF

D: -
J: TRBJ1-1
V: TRBV2
size: -
DNA: TGTGCCAGCAGCCTACGGAACACTGAAGCTTTCTTT
CDR3: CASSLRNTEAFF

D: TRBD1
J: TRBJ1-1
V: TRBV7-3
size: -
DNA: TGTGCCAGCAGCTCTGGGGACAGGTCGGGGGCTTTCTTT
CDR3: CASSSGDRSGAFF

D: TRBD2
J: TRBJ2-3
V: TRBV24-1
size: -
DNA: TGTGCCACCAGTTTAGCGGGGGGGTCCACAGATACGCAGTATTTT
CDR3: CATSLAGGSTDTQYF

D: -
J: TRBJ2-2
V: TRBV24-1
size: -
DNA: TGTGCCACCAGTGATTTGGTGGGGGAGGACACCGGGGAGCTGTTTTTT
CDR3: CATSDLVGEDTGELFF

D: TRBD1
J: TRBJ2-3
V: TRBV7-9
size: -
DNA: TGTGCCAGCAGCTTAGCGGCAGGGGGTCCCCACACAGATACGCAGTATTTT
CDR3: CASSLAAGGPHTDTQYF

D: -
J: TRBJ2-3
V: TRBV6-4
size: -
DNA: TGTGCCAGCAGTGAAAGGAGCGGGAGCACAGATACGCAGTATTTT
CDR3: CASSERSGSTDTQYF

D: -
J: TRBJ1-1
V: TRBV29-1
size: -
DNA: TGCAGCGTTGAAGTACAGGTGGACACTGAAGCTTTCTTT
CDR3: CSVEVQVDTEAFF

D: -
J: TRBJ2-1
V: TRBV5-1
size: many
DNA: TGCGCCAGCAGCCCCCTGGGACTCTTCAATGAGCAGTTCTTC
CDR3: CASSPLGLFNEQFF

D: -
J: TRBJ1-5
V: TRBV19
size: -
DNA: TGTGCCAGTAGTATTGGAGACGGGACTTATAGCAATCAGCCCCAGCATTTT
CDR3: CASSIGDGTYSNQPQHF

D: -
J: TRBJ2-5
V: TRBV5-6
size: -
DNA: TGTGCCAGCAGCTTGGGGGGGCATCAGACCCAGTACTTC
CDR3: CASSLGGHQTQYF

D: TRBD2
J: TRBJ2-4
V: TRBV4-1
size: -
DNA: TGCGCCAGCAGTAGGGGACTAGCGGGGGGACTAGCCAAAAACATTCAGTACTTC
CDR3: CASSRGLAGGLAKNIQYF

D: TRBD2
J: TRBJ2-5
V: TRBV5-1
size: -
DNA: TGCGCCAGCAGCTTGTTCGGGGTGAGCGGGGCCCAAGAGACCCAGTACTTC
CDR3: CASSLFGVSGAQETQYF

D: TRBD2
J: TRBJ2-1
V: TRBV6-2/TRBV6-3
size: -
DNA: TGTGCCAGCAGTTGGATTAGCGGGGGTTTTCGGAATGAGCAGTTCTTC
CDR3: CASSWISGGFRNEQFF

D: -
J: TRBJ2-3
V: TRBV5-1
size: -
DNA: TGCGCCAGCAGCTTGGCCGGAGGGGATGGCACAGATACGCAGTATTTT
CDR3: CASSLAGGDGTDTQYF

D: TRBD2
J: TRBJ2-3
V: TRBV9
size: -
DNA: TGTGCCAGCAGCGGGAGTGATAGCGGGGGGGCTGCTACGCAGTATTTT
CDR3: CASSGSDSGGAATQYF

D: TRBD1
J: TRBJ1-2
V: TRBV6-7
size: -
DNA: TGTGCCATATGCCAGGGGGATGTAAGTGGCTACACCTTC
CDR3: CAICQGDVSGYTF

D: TRBD1
J: TRBJ2-1
V: TRBV5-6
size: few
DNA: TGTGCCAGCAGCCTGACAGGGGCCAACCTCTACAATGAGCAGTTCTTC
CDR3: CASSLTGANLYNEQFF

D: -
J: TRBJ2-7
V: TRBV27
size: -
DNA: TGTGCCAGCAGTTACGGGCTTGGGGGCGGTTACGAGCAGTACTTC
CDR3: CASSYGLGGGYEQYF

D: TRBD1
J: TRBJ1-1
V: TRBV7-3
size: once
DNA: TGTGCCAGCAGCGGGACAGGGGTCACTGAAGCTTTCTTT
CDR3: CASSGTGVTEAFF

D: -
J: TRBJ1-1
V: TRBV5-1
size: -
DNA: TGCGCCAGCAGCTCAGAAGGGGGCACTGAAGCTTTCTTT
CDR3: CASSSEGGTEAFF

D: -
J: TRBJ1-4
V: TRBV5-1
size: few
DNA: TGCGCCAGCAGTCCAGGGGTAGGGGCGACTAATGAAAAACTGTTTTTT
CDR3: CASSPGVGATNEKLFF

D: TRBD2
J: TRBJ2-3
V: TRBV14
size: -
DNA: TGTGCCAGCAGCCCTCCTGGGGGAGGGGCCACAGATACGCAGTATTTT
CDR3: CASSPPGGGATDTQYF

D: -
J: TRBJ1-4
V: TRBV15
size: few
DNA: TGTGCCACCAGCAGAGATCTCGGCGGTGAAAAACTGTTTTTT
CDR3: CATSRDLGGEKLFF

D: TRBD2
J: TRBJ2-7
V: TRBV27
size: medium-sized
DNA: TGTGCCAGCAGCCCAGACCCCGGGACTAGCAACCACGAGCAGTACTTC
CDR3: CASSPDPGTSNHEQYF